This T cell receptor beta chain was documented in a study of control samples from healthy donors and cancer patients (dated by TCRdb to the early 2020s). Libraries were constructed by the immunoSEQ multiplex PCR assay. TCRdb obtained this table from immuneACCESS and retained in-frame rearrangements with V and J assigned. These tables miss some clones; where compared with another copy, unresolved V genes account for less than half of the shortfall, and the remainder is unexplained. The sample table records roughly 76,000 clones; less than 95% of these occur just once. The ten largest make up more than 5.5% of the sample. V is cut by 7 bases and J by 2 bases, and the space between the germline ends is 15 bases. CDR1 and CDR2, looked up from the germline V gene (reference sequence), are LNHDA and SQIVND. From the cysteine up to the phenylalanine, the CDR3 has a length of 15 residues. The CDR3 DNA has 45 bases and is translated from base 1.

For this clone: No cognate antigen has been identified for it. It has no much larger one-base neighbor in the sample; base qualities were not kept.

The sequence links TRBV19 to TRBJ1-5; TRBD1 is a possible D gene, resting on 5 matching bases. The sequence was collected from a woman in her thirties or forties in good health. Sequences were obtained from blood. The bases are TGTGCCAGTACCCCACGGGGCAGGGGCAATCAGCCCCAGCATTTT. Translated, this is CASTPRGRGNQPQHF.